This T cell receptor beta chain originates from a study of blood T cell repertoires in COVID-19. Looking at the study overall: Both acute and convalescent COVID-19 samples were obtained from the United States, Italy and Spain. T cells, B-cell-depleted T cells, or PBMCs provided the cDNA or gDNA that served as material.

The CDR3 contains 13 residues. Germline trimming cut 8 bases from V and 7 bases from J; bases unmatched to any gene: 7. Germline V gene sequence: CDR1 LNHDA, CDR2 SQIVND (reference sequence). Original processing methods: Amplification of reference gene primers provided the estimated nucleated cell counts. Some clones are missing from TCRdb's copy, which holds only in-frame ones; the method was immunoSEQ multiplex PCR. V, J and clone size derive from that table, while D and trimming were established from the DNA sequence. The repertoire consists of over 45,000 clones, with roughly four fifths occurring once and the leading ten covering 5.9%.

The TCR comes from a human donor in a cohort sampled during active or convalescent COVID-19. Sequencing used peripheral blood. The rearrangement links TRBV19 to TRBJ1-1, with 10 positions matching TRBD1. CDR3 DNA sequence: TGTGCCAGTTACGGACAGGGGGGTAGTGAAGCTTTCTTT. The encoded protein is CASYGQGGSEAFF.